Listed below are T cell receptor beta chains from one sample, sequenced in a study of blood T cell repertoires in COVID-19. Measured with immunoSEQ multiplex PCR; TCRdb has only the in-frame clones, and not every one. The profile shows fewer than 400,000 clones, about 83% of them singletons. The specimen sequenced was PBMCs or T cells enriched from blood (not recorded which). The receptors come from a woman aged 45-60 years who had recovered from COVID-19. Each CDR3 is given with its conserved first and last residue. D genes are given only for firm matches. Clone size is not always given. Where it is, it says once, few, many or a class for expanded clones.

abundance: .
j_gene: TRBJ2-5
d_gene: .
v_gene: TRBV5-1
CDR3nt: TGCGCCAGCAGCTTGGGCGAGCGCGAAGAGACCCAGTACTTC
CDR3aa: CASSLGEREETQYF

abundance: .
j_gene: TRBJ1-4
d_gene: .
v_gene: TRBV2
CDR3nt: TGTGCCAGCAGGGCCGGGTCAACTAATGAAAAACTGTTTTTT
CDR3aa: CASRAGSTNEKLFF

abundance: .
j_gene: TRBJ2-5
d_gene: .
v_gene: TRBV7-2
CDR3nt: TGTGCCAGCAGCTTAGATTCCACAAGGCAGGGAAAGGAGACCCAGTACTTC
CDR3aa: CASSLDSTRQGKETQYF

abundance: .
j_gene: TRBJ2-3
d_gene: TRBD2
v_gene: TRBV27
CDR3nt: TGTGCCAGCAGTTCACGACTAGCGGGGAGCACAGATACGCAGTATTTT
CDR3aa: CASSSRLAGSTDTQYF

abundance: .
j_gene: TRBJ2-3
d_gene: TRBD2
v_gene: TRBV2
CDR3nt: TGTGCCAGCAGTGAACTAGCGGGGGGGCTAGGAGATACGCAGTATTTT
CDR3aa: CASSELAGGLGDTQYF

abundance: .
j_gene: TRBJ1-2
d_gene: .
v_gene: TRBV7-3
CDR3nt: TGTGCCAGCAGCCCAATCCGCCCGCAGACAGCCGATTTTAGCTATGGCTACACCTTC
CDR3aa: CASSPIRPQTADFSYGYTF

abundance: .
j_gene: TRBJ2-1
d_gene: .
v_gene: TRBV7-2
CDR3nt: TGTGCCAGCAGCTTAGCACTGGGGGGAAGTGAGCAGTTCTTC
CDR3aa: CASSLALGGSEQFF

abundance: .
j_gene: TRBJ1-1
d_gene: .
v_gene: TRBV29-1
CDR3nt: TGCAGCGTTGCTGCAGGTTTGGGCAGGAACACTGAAGCTTTCTTT
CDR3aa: CSVAAGLGRNTEAFF

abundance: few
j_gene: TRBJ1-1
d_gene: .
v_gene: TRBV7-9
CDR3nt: TGTGCCAGCTCCCGGATGGTTGGGGCCGGCACTGAAGCTTTCTTT
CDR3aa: CASSRMVGAGTEAFF

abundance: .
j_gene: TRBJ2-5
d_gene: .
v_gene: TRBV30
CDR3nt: TGTGCCTGGAGTGTATTGCGGGGCTGGCAAGAGACCCAGTACTTC
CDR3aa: CAWSVLRGWQETQYF

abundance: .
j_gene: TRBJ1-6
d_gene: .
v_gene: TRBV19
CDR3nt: TGTGCCAGTAGTTTCGAAGGGACATTTAATTCACCCCTCCACTTT
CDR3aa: CASSFEGTFNSPLHF

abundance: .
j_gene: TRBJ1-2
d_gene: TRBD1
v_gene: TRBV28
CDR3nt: TGTGCCAGCAGTACCGGACAGGGGTTGATCTATGGCTACACCTTC
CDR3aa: CASSTGQGLIYGYTF

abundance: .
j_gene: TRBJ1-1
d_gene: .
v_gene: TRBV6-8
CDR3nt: TGTGCCAGGGGGAGGGGGGCAGGGATGAACACTGAAGCTTTCTTT
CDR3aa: CARGRGAGMNTEAFF

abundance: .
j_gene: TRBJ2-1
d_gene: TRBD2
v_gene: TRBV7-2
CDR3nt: TGTGCCAGCAGCTTCGCGTCGGGGGGGCCCAATGAGCAGTTCTTC
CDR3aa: CASSFASGGPNEQFF

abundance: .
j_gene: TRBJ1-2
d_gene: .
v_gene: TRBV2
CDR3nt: TGTGCCAGCAGGGAACAGGGATCCGGCTATGGCTACACCTTC
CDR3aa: CASREQGSGYGYTF

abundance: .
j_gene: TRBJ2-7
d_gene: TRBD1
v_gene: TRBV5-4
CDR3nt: TGTGCCAGCAGCCGCGGGACAGGGGGCTCCTACGAGCAGTACTTC
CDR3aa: CASSRGTGGSYEQYF

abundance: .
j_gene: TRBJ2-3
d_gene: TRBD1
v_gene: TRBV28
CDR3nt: TGTGCCAGCAGTTTAACAGGGGGCGTCAATCCAGATACGCAGTATTTT
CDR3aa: CASSLTGGVNPDTQYF

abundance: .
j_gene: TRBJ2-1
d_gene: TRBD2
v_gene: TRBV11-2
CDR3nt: TGTGCCAGCAGCTCCGGGACTAGCGGCAAATACAATGAGCAGTTCTTC
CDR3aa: CASSSGTSGKYNEQFF

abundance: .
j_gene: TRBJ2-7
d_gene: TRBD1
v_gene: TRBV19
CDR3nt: TGTGCCAGTAGTACGACAGGGGGCAGCCCCTACGAGCAGTACTTC
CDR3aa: CASSTTGGSPYEQYF

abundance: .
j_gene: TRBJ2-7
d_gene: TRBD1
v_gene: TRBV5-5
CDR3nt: TGTGCCAGCAGCTTGGAGGTGGCGGACAGGGGGTTCGAGCAGTACTTC
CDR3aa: CASSLEVADRGFEQYF

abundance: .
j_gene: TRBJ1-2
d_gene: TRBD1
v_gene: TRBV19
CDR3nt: TGTGCCAGTAAGAGACAGGGAAGGAACTATGGCTACACCTTC
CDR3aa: CASKRQGRNYGYTF

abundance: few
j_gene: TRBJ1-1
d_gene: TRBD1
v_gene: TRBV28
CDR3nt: TGTGCCAGCAGATCGGACAGGGAACTTCGAGCTTTCTTT
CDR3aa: CASRSDRELRAFF

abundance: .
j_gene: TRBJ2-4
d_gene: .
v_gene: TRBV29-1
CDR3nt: TGCAGGCCCGCCCGCCCCACTCTAGCCAAAAACATTCAGTACTTC
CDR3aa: CRPARPTLAKNIQYF

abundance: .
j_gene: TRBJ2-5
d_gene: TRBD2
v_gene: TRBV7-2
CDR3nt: TGTGCCAGCAGGCCTCGAGGGACTAGCGGGGGGGCGGAGACCCAGTACTTC
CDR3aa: CASRPRGTSGGAETQYF

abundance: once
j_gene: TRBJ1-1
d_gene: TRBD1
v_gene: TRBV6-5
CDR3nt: TGTGCCAGCAGTCCCCCCCAGGGGGGACTCACTGAAGCTTTCTTT
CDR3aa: CASSPPQGGLTEAFF

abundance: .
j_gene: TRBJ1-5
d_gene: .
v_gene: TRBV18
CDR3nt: TGTGCCAGCTCACCCGGGGGGTACAATCAGCCCCAGCATTTT
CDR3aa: CASSPGGYNQPQHF

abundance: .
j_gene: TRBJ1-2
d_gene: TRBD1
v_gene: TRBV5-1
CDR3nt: TGCGCCAGCAGCGGGGACAGTAACTTCTATGGCTACACCTTC
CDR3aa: CASSGDSNFYGYTF

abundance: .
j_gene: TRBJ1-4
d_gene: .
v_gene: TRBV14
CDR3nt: TGTGCCAGCAGCCAAGGGTTCTCGGGGATTGAAAAACTGTTTTTT
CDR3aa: CASSQGFSGIEKLFF

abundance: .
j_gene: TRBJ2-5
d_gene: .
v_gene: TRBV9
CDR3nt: TGTGCCAGCAGCGTATCAGGGCCAGAGACCCAGTACTTC
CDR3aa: CASSVSGPETQYF

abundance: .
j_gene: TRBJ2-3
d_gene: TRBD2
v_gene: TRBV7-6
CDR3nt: TGTGCCAGCAGCTTACTAGCGGGCCCGCAGTATTTT
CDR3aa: CASSLLAGPQYF

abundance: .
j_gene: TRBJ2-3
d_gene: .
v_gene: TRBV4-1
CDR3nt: TGCGCCAGCAGCCAAGACGGAGTAGGCACAGATACGCAGTATTTT
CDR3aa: CASSQDGVGTDTQYF

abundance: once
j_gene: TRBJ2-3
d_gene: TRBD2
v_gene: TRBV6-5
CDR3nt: TGTGCCAGCAGTTACTCTAGCGGGGGGGCGTATACGCAGTATTTT
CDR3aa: CASSYSSGGAYTQYF

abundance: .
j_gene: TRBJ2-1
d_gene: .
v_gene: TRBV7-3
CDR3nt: TGTGCCAGCAGCACATACAGGACCAATGAGCAGTTCTTC
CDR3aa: CASSTYRTNEQFF

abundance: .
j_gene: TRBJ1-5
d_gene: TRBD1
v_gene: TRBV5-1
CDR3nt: TGCGCCAGCAGCTTTGGACAGGGGGGTCAGCCCCAGCATTTT
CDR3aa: CASSFGQGGQPQHF

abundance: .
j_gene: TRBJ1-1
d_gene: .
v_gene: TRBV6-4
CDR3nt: TGTGCCAGCAGGACGGACAGCCAGAACACTGAAGCTTTCTTT
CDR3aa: CASRTDSQNTEAFF

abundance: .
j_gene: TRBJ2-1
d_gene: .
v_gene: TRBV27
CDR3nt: TGTGCCAGCAGTTTAACTGTCAGACAGAGCTCCTACAATGAGCAGTTCTTC
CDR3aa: CASSLTVRQSSYNEQFF

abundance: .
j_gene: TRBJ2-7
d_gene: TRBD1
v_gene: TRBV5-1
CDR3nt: TGCGCCAGCAGCAAGAACGACAGGGGTTACGAGCAGTACTTC
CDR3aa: CASSKNDRGYEQYF

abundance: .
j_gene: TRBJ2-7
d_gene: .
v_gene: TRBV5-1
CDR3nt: TGCGCCAGCAGCTCCGGGACACCCTACGAGCAGTACTTC
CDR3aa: CASSSGTPYEQYF

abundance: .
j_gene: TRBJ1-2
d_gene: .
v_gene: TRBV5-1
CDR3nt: TGCGCCAGCAGCTTGGGCGGAGAGGGTAGTGTCTATGGCTACACCTTC
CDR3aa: CASSLGGEGSVYGYTF

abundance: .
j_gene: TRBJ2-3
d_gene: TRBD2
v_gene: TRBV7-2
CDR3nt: TGTGCCAGCAGCTTAGGACTAGCGGGGGGGATGAGGACAGATACGCAGTATTTT
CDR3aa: CASSLGLAGGMRTDTQYF

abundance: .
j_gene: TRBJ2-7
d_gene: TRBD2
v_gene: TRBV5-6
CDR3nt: TGTGCCAGCAGCTTTTATAGCGGGGGATTCTACGAGCAGTACTTC
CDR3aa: CASSFYSGGFYEQYF

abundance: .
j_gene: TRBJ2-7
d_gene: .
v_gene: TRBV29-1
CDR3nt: TGCAGCGTTGTACACTTAGGGGGCTCCTACGAGCAGTACTTC
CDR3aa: CSVVHLGGSYEQYF

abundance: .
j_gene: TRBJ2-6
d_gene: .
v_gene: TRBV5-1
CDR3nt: TGCGCCAGCAGCTTGGGTGACAGGCCTGGGGCCAACGTCCTGACTTTC
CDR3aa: CASSLGDRPGANVLTF

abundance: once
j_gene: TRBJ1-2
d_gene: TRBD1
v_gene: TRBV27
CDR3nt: TGTGCCAGCAGTTTGGGGACAGGGGCGTTTACTGCTGGCTACACCTTC
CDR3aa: CASSLGTGAFTAGYTF

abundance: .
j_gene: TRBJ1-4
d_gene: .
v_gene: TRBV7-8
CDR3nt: TGTGCCAGCAGCTTAAGGGGCACCTTTAATGAAAAACTGTTTTTT
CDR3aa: CASSLRGTFNEKLFF

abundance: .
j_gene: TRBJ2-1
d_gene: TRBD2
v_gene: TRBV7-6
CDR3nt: TGTGCCAGCTCGGGGACTAGCGGAAATGACAATGAGCAGTTCTTC
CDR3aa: CASSGTSGNDNEQFF

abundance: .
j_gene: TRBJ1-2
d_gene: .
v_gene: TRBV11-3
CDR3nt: TGTGCCAGCAGCCCGAGAGGACAGTATGGCTACACCTTC
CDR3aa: CASSPRGQYGYTF

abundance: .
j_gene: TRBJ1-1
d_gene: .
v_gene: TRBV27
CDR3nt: TGTGCCAGCAGTTCAACCCGAGGTACTGAAGCTTTCTTT
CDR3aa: CASSSTRGTEAFF

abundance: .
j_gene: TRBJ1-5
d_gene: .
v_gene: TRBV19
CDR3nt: TGTGCCAGTAAGGCTTTCGACAGGACCCAGCATTTT
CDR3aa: CASKAFDRTQHF

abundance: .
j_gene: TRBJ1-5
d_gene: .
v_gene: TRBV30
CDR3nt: TGTGCCTGGGCAGGATTCCCCAATCAGCCCCAGCATTTT
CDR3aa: CAWAGFPNQPQHF

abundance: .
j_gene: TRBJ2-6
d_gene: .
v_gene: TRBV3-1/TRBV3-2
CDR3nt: TGTGCCAGCAGCCCTTTCTCTGGGGCCAACGTCCTGACTTTC
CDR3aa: CASSPFSGANVLTF

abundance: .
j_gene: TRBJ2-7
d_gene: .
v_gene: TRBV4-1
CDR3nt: TGCGCCAGCAGCCGAACAGACAGTTCGTCCTACGAGCAGTACTTC
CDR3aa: CASSRTDSSSYEQYF

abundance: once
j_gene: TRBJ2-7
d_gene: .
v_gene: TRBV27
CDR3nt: TGTGCCAGCGCACCTCCCCGGGGACGGGAGATAATAGGCTCCTACGAGCAGTACTTC
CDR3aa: CASAPPRGREIIGSYEQYF

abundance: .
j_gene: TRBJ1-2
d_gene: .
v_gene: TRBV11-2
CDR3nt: TGTGCCAGCAGCCCCACTTTTAGGGACACCAACTATGGCTACACCTTC
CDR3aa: CASSPTFRDTNYGYTF

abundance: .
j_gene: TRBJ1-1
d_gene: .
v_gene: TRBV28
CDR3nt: TGTGCCAGCAGTCCCCCGTGGGGGACAATGAACACTGAAGCTTTCTTT
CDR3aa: CASSPPWGTMNTEAFF

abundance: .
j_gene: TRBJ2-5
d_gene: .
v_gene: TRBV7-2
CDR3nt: TGTGCCAGCAGCCCCCGGACTGGAGAGACCCAGTACTTC
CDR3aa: CASSPRTGETQYF

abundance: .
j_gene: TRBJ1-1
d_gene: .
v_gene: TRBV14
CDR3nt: TGTGCCAGCAGCCAAGATCTGAACAGGAACACTGAAGCTTTCTTT
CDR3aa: CASSQDLNRNTEAFF

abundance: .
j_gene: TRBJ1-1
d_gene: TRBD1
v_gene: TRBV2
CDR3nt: TGTGCCAGCAGTGTGGGACAGGTCGTTAGCACTGAAGCTTTCTTT
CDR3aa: CASSVGQVVSTEAFF

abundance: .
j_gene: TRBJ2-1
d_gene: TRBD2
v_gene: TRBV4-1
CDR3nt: TGCGCCAGCAGCCAAGGGCGGGGGGGTTACAATGAGCAGTTCTTC
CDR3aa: CASSQGRGGYNEQFF